These 26 T cell receptor beta chains were sequenced from one sample in a study of regulatory T cells in long-lasting Graves disease (dated by TCRdb to the early 2020s). Libraries were constructed by multiplex PCR. Sequenced using an Illumina HiSeq 4000. CDR3 regions were amplified by Arm-PCR with iRepertoire HTBI primers to construct TCR beta libraries. The raw public reads went through TCRdb reprocessing: fastp at Q25, MiXCR clone calling, in-frame beta chains kept. Rows are unified per CDR3 protein, each entry keeping the most common DNA and genes. For this sample there are about 460,000 distinct CDR3 sequences; about 20% appear just once. About an eighth of the sample is in the top ten clones. The time point label of this sample denotes: persistent/refractory GD, antithyroid drugs over 5 years with positive TRAb. For both TCR sequencing and RNA sequencing, RNA was extracted from PBMCs using TRIzol.

The sample consisted of peripheral blood mononuclear cells (PBMCs), taken when the disease was refractory, from a patient treated with antithyroid drugs. The receptors were gathered from a female donor with Graves disease.

This clonotype was seen a handful of times. V gene TRBV3-1 combines with J gene TRBJ2-4; no clear D gene. CDR3 size: 14 residues. V was trimmed by 1 base and J by 6 bases, leaving 10 bases between them. Germline V gene data show CDR1 as LGHDT and CDR2 as YNNKEL (reference sequence). CDR3 region: CASSQASGANIQYF. The CDR3 bases are TGTGCCAGCAGCCAAGCGTCGGGCGCAAACATTCAGTACTTC.

There are many counts of this clonotype. In DNA, the CDR3 is TGTGCCAGCAGTTTATTGTTATTTCGGATGCGGGCCTATGGCTACACCTTC. Amino acids: CASSLLLFRMRAYGYTF. The genes are TRBV28 and TRBJ1-2; D is unresolved. Germline lookup yields CDR1 MDHEN and CDR2 SYDVKM. This CDR3 region has 17 residues. V was pared by 1 base and J by 4 bases, with 19 bases between.

This clonotype was detected ten times or more. This rearrangement joins TRBV2 to TRBJ2-2; TRBD1 might be the D (6 bases). The CDR3 contains 16 residues. The V end was cut by 6 bases, the J end by 6 bases, with 20 bases between. Germline V CDR1 and CDR2: SNHLY, FYNNEI. The CDR3 coding sequence is TGTGCCAGCAGGCCACTTACAGGGCGTAATCCCGGGGAGCTGTTTTTT. This codes for CASRPLTGRNPGELFF.

This clonotype has ten or more counts. The chain combines TRBV6-5 with TRBJ2-5; D uncertain. Germline V gives CDR1 MNHEY, CDR2 SVGAGI. This CDR3 is built from 15 residues. Trimming removed 4 bases at V and 1 base at J, with 13 bases between. The CDR3 nucleotides are TGTGCCAGCAGTTCCTATTGGCAGGTCCAAGAGACCCAGTACTTC. Protein product: CASSSYWQVQETQYF.

This clonotype was picked up many times. J is TRBJ2-7 and V is TRBV15; D may be TRBD1 or TRBD2 (5 bases each). Germline V CDR1 and CDR2: LNHNV, YYDKDF (reference sequence). This CDR3 region has 15 residues. V gave up 2 bases and J gave up 2 bases, with 13 bases separating them. CDR3 sequence (DNA): TGTGCCACCAGCAGACCTGGGACGGGGACCTACGAGCAGTACTTC. It yields the protein CATSRPGTGTYEQYF.

The V gene is TRBV20-1, the J gene TRBJ2-1; D is unresolved. Germline V gene lookup returns CDR1 DFQATT and CDR2 SNEGSKA (reference sequence). The CDR3 extends over 17 amino acids. V gave up 0 bases and J gave up 2 bases, with 17 bases separating them. The CDR3 sequence: CSARDDWARRAYNEQFF. CDR3 bases: TGCAGTGCTAGAGATGATTGGGCCCGAAGAGCCTACAATGAGCAGTTCTTC.

The gene calls are TRBV9 and TRBJ1-6, with D tentatively TRBD1 (5 bases). With 1 base removed from V and 5 bases from J, the gap between germline ends came to 7 bases. Per the germline V gene, CDR1 is SGDLS and CDR2 is YYNGEE. The CDR3 sequence is 14 residues long. CDR3 in amino acids: CASSVTGDNSPLHF. The CDR3 DNA reads as TGTGCCAGCAGCGTAACGGGGGATAATTCACCCCTCCACTTT.

This clonotype showed up many times. The rearrangement uses TRBV5-6 and TRBJ1-2; D gene ambiguous. The CDR3 consists of 12 residues. Per the germline V gene, CDR1 is SGHDT and CDR2 is YYEEEE. Trimming pared 6 bases from V and 4 bases from J, leaving 10 bases between. The CDR3: CASNRESYGYTF. For the CDR3, the DNA is TGTGCCAGCAACAGAGAAAGCTATGGCTACACCTTC. The variable domain in full, with the rest retrieved from reference TRBV5-6 and TRBJ1-2, is DAGVTQSPTHLIKTRGQQVTLRCSPKSGHDTVSWYQQALGQGPQFIFQYYEEEERQRGNFPDRFSGHQFPNYSSELNVNALLLGDSALYLCASNRESYGYTFGSGTRLTVV.

This clonotype occurred a few times. The chain couples TRBV5-1 to TRBJ2-1; TRBD2 matches 14 bases. The CDR3 is made up of 17 amino acids. Per the germline V gene, CDR1 is SGHRS and CDR2 is YFSETQ. The V segment lost 0 bases and the J segment 7 bases; nucleotides outside the gene matches: 6. CDR3 in DNA: TGCGCCAGCAGCTTGGCCGAGACTAGCGGGGGGGGGAATGAGCAGTTCTTC. This gives the protein CASSLAETSGGGNEQFF. The full variable domain, its missing parts supplied by reference TRBV5-1 and TRBJ2-1, is KAGVTQTPRYLIKTRGQQVTLSCSPISGHRSVSWYQQTPGQGLQFLFEYFSETQRNKGNFPGRFSGRQFSNSRSEMNVSTLELGDSALYLCASSLAETSGGGNEQFFGPGTRLTVL.

In this sample, this clonotype turned up a few times. The chain recombines TRBV28 with TRBJ2-7; unclear D gene. Trimming pared 8 bases from V and 0 bases from J, leaving 14 bases between. There are 14 residues in the CDR3. Germline V gene sequence: CDR1 MDHEN, CDR2 SYDVKM. This CDR3 is CASQASATSYEQYF. CDR3 coding DNA: TGTGCCAGCCAAGCTTCGGCCACCTCCTACGAGCAGTACTTC. The full variable domain, its missing parts supplied by reference TRBV28 and TRBJ2-7, is DVKVTQSSRYLVKRTGEKVFLECVQDMDHENMFWYRQDPGLGLRLIYFSYDVKMKEKGDIPEGYSVSREKKERFSLILESASTNQTSMYLCASQASATSYEQYFGPGTRLTVT.

The V call is TRBV7-2, the J call TRBJ2-5; D is unresolved. The closer fit of TRBJ2-1 to the DNA end suggests the J call may be wrong. Per the germline V gene, CDR1 is SGHTA and CDR2 is FQGNSA. The CDR3 is 12 amino acids. The chain's CDR3 is CASSYTLNEQFF. CDR3 in DNA: TGTGCCAGCAGCTACACTCTAAATGAGCAGTTCTTC.

V and J are TRBV6-5 and TRBJ2-4; perhaps D is TRBD1 or TRBD2 (5 bases each). The V gene's germline CDR1 is MNHEY and CDR2 SVGAGI. This CDR3 has 14 amino acids. V was trimmed by 4 bases and J by 1 base, leaving 8 bases between them. CDR3 sequence reads: CASSSWGAKNIQYF. CDR3 nucleotides: TGTGCCAGCAGTTCGTGGGGGGCCAAAAACATTCAGTACTTC.

The table lists this clonotype with many counts. This sequence joins TRBV3-1 and TRBJ1-5; no firm D call. This CDR3 is 15 amino acids long. CDR1 is LGHDT and CDR2 is YNNKEL in the germline V gene (reference sequence). The V end was cut by 0 bases, the J end by 3 bases, with 9 bases between. In DNA, the CDR3 is TGTGCCAGCAGCCAAGATACCACGGTCAATCAGCCCCAGCATTTT. Translated: CASSQDTTVNQPQHF.

This clonotype occurred a few times. The chain has TRBV7-2 and TRBJ2-7; 11 bases match TRBD1. Germline V CDR1 and CDR2: SGHTA, FQGNSA. Trimming cost V 5 bases and J 7 bases; bases outside gene matches: 19. The CDR3 is 18 amino acids. CDR3 in DNA: TGTGCCAGCAGCCGTCGGACAGGGGGCGCCCAGGTTCTGGGGGAGCAGTACTTC. As protein: CASSRRTGGAQVLGEQYF.

This clonotype showed up many times. V is TRBV7-2 and J is TRBJ2-7; weak D call: TRBD2 (6 bases). V lost 2 bases and J lost 0, with 11 bases in between. This CDR3 is built from 15 residues. Germline V CDR1 and CDR2: SGHTA, FQGNSA. The CDR3 reads CASSLSGGISYEQYF. In nucleotides, the CDR3 is TGTGCCAGCAGCTTATCCGGGGGAATCTCCTACGAGCAGTACTTC. Based on the CDR3 plus reference TRBV7-2 and TRBJ2-7, the full variable domain is GAGVSQSPSNKVTEKGKDVELRCDPISGHTALYWYRQSLGQGLEFLIYFQGNSAPDKSGLPSDRFSAERTGGSVSTLTIQRTQQEDSAVYLCASSLSGGISYEQYFGPGTRLTVT.

In this sample, this clonotype turned up many times. The chain links TRBV11-1 to TRBJ2-7; D uncertain. CDR3 length equals 17 residues. V dropped 1 base and J dropped 2 bases, with 18 bases sitting between them. The germline gives CDR1 SGHAT, CDR2 FQDESV (reference sequence). DNA of the CDR3: TGTGCCAGCAGCTTAGGTCAGTTCGGCGCTGTGACCTACGAGCAGTACTTC. Protein sequence: CASSLGQFGAVTYEQYF.

This clonotype turned up a few times. The chain links TRBV7-9 to TRBJ2-1; D gene unclear. Trimming took 0 bases from V and 8 from J, leaving 8 bases between them. Germline values: CDR1 SEHNR, CDR2 FQNEAQ (reference sequence). CDR3 length: 13 amino acids. CDR3 sequence reads: CASSLALQDEQFF. The CDR3 DNA reads as TGTGCCAGCAGCTTAGCCCTCCAGGATGAGCAGTTCTTC.

This CDR3 reads CASSTFRGRINEQYF. CDR3 in DNA: TGTGCCAGCAGCACTTTCAGGGGGCGGATCAACGAGCAGTACTTC. The V and J genes are TRBV7-9 and TRBJ2-7; 8 positions match TRBD1. Germline V CDR1 and CDR2: SEHNR, FQNEAQ (reference sequence). V lost 5 bases to trimming and J lost 5 bases; unmatched junction nucleotides: 11. The CDR3 covers 15 residues.

The chain combines TRBV5-1 with TRBJ1-1; D possibly corresponds to TRBD1 (5 bases). V was cut by 5 bases and J by 1 base, with 15 bases left in between. There are 15 residues in the CDR3. Germline CDR1 SGHRS, CDR2 YFSETQ. The DNA of the CDR3 is TGCGCCAGCAGGGAGGGAGGGGACCCGAACACTGAAGCTTTCTTT. The encoded protein is CASREGGDPNTEAFF. Full variable domain (outside the CDR3, taken from reference TRBV5-1 and TRBJ1-1): KAGVTQTPRYLIKTRGQQVTLSCSPISGHRSVSWYQQTPGQGLQFLFEYFSETQRNKGNFPGRFSGRQFSNSRSEMNVSTLELGDSALYLCASREGGDPNTEAFFGQGTRLTVV.

This clonotype occurred many times. The CDR3 DNA is TGTGCCAGCAGCTTAAGCGGTGGAACCGGGGAGCTGTTTTTT. Protein sequence: CASSLSGGTGELFF. The chain has TRBV7-9 and TRBJ2-2, with D possibly matching TRBD2 (5 bases). Per germline, CDR1 SEHNR and CDR2 FQNEAQ (reference sequence). Trimming took 2 bases from V and 5 from J, leaving 9 bases between them. This CDR3 spans 14 amino acids.

This clonotype was recorded many times. The chain combines TRBV7-3 with TRBJ2-7, with D hard to call. CDR1 and CDR2 (germline): SGHTA, FQGTGA. V lost 5 bases and J lost 5, with 13 bases in between. CDR3 length: 13 residues. CDR3 amino acids: CASSVVGGDEQYF. CDR3 in DNA: TGTGCCAGCAGCGTGGTTGGTGGGGACGAGCAGTACTTC.

This chain links TRBV6-5 with TRBJ2-7; 8 bases fit TRBD1. Trimming cost V 4 bases and J 5 bases; bases outside gene matches: 7. The CDR3 spans 14 residues. CDR1 and CDR2 (germline): MNHEY, SVGAGI. The CDR3 DNA reads as TGTGCCAGCAGTTCCGGACAGGGTCCCAACGAGCAGTACTTC. Residues: CASSSGQGPNEQYF.

The chain employs TRBV18 and TRBJ1-5; a possible D gene is TRBD1 (5 bases). Between the trimmed V and J ends, which lost 6 bases and 4 bases, there was a span of 10 bases. The CDR3 is 13 residues long. Germline V gene sequence: CDR1 KGHSH, CDR2 LQKENI. CDR3 loop: CASSPTENQPQHF. CDR3 nucleotides: TGTGCCAGCTCCCCGACAGAGAATCAGCCCCAGCATTTT. Variable domain in full (rest from reference TRBV18 and TRBJ1-5): NAGVMQNPRHLVRRRGQEARLRCSPMKGHSHVYWYRQLPEEGLKFMVYLQKENIIDESGMPKERFSAEFPKEGPSILRIQQVVRGDSAAYFCASSPTENQPQHFGDGTRLSIL.

This CDR3 is CASSLSPFRTSGNTIYF. The CDR3 DNA follows: TGTGCCAGCAGCTTAAGTCCTTTTCGTACCTCTGGAAACACCATATATTTT. The gene calls are TRBV7-2 and TRBJ1-3; no firm D call. The CDR3 is 17 residues long. The V and J ends lost 2 bases and 0 bases respectively, with 14 bases between them. In germline, CDR1 is SGHTA, CDR2 FQGNSA. The full variable domain, completed using reference TRBV7-2 and TRBJ1-3, is GAGVSQSPSNKVTEKGKDVELRCDPISGHTALYWYRQSLGQGLEFLIYFQGNSAPDKSGLPSDRFSAERTGGSVSTLTIQRTQQEDSAVYLCASSLSPFRTSGNTIYFGEGSWLTVV.

This clonotype has a handful of counts. The chain employs TRBV2 and TRBJ2-7; maybe TRBD1 (7 bases). The CDR3 extends over 13 amino acids. The V and J ends lost 9 bases and 7 bases respectively, with 19 bases between them. Germline CDR1 reads SNHLY; CDR2 reads FYNNEI. The CDR3 loop reads CASAGGTLQEQYF. CDR3 in DNA: TGTGCCAGTGCAGGGGGGACCCTGCAGGAGCAGTACTTC.

The chain links TRBV10-3 to TRBJ1-6, with D unresolved. Trimming took off 8 bases at V and 5 bases at J, with 16 bases between the two ends. CDR1 and CDR2 (germline): ENHRY, SYGVKD. The CDR3 has 15 amino acids. The CDR3 sequence: CAISPGTPDNSPLHF. The CDR3 coding sequence is TGTGCCATCTCACCAGGCACCCCCGATAATTCACCCCTCCACTTT.